The 6 T cell receptor beta chains reported below all come from one sample, sequenced in a study of graft-versus-host responses after intestinal transplantation. Processing was applied to graft tissue in order to liberate intraepithelial and lamina propria lymphocytes. Clones were read by immunoSEQ multiplex PCR, and TCRdb kept only the in-frame ones, dropping some. The sample has approximately 2,200 clones, around three quarters seen once. Sequenced here: ileum tissue, sampled 18 days after transplant. The receptors were sampled from a human patient who received an intestinal transplant, so some T cells may come from the graft donor.

The V and J genes are TRBV5-6 and TRBJ2-7; D gene unclear. The CDR3 runs 15 residues. Germline values: CDR1 SGHDT, CDR2 YYEEEE. Deletions cut 2 bases from V and 0 bases from J, with 12 bases between. The CDR3 reads CASSLIGYNSYEQYF. Here the CDR3 DNA reads TGTGCCAGCAGCTTAATCGGGTATAACTCCTACGAGCAGTACTTC.

This chain joins TRBV7-9 and TRBJ2-7; D possibly uses TRBD1 or TRBD2 (6 bases each). CDR1 and CDR2 (germline): SEHNR, FQNEAQ (reference sequence). Trimming took 0 bases from V and 0 from J, leaving 15 bases between them. The CDR3 runs to 17 residues. The CDR3 DNA follows: TGTGCCAGCAGCTTAGCCGTAGGGGGGCTCGCCTCCTACGAGCAGTACTTC. Amino acids: CASSLAVGGLASYEQYF.

This clone turned up a few times. The chain recombines TRBV6-5 with TRBJ2-7; 8 bases match TRBD1. Trimming cost V 6 bases and J 2 bases; bases outside gene matches: 6. The germline CDR1 and CDR2 sequences are MNHEY and SVGAGI. This CDR3 has 14 amino acids. The CDR3 region has the DNA TGTGCCAGCAGCCCCGGGACAGGTCCCTACGAGCAGTACTTC. Encoded protein: CASSPGTGPYEQYF.

The chain is built from TRBV15 and TRBJ2-3; the match to TRBD2 covers 13 bases. Germline V gene sequence: CDR1 LNHNV, CDR2 YYDKDF (reference sequence). The CDR3 is made up of 15 amino acids. V was clipped by 7 bases and J by 4 bases; unmatched bases: 5. CDR3 in DNA: TGTGCCACCACCACTAGCGGGAGGGCCCCAGATACGCAGTATTTT. Translated, it gives CATTTSGRAPDTQYF.

The chain carries TRBV6-5 and TRBJ2-3; maybe TRBD2 (6 bases). Germline V gene lookup returns CDR1 MNHEY and CDR2 SVGAGI. V was trimmed by 6 bases and J by 4 bases, leaving 14 bases between them. The CDR3 sequence is 14 residues long. The CDR3 is CASSRLDGSDTQYF. The DNA of the CDR3 is TGTGCCAGCAGCCGACTAGACGGGTCAGATACGCAGTATTTT.

The gene calls are TRBV6-5 and TRBJ2-7; the match to TRBD2 covers 11 bases. Germline CDR1 MNHEY, CDR2 SVGAGI. This CDR3 contains 15 residues. V lost 5 bases and J lost 2; bases outside the gene matches: 5. Here the CDR3 DNA reads TGTGCCAGCAGTCACTTAGCGGGAGGGACCTACGAGCAGTACTTC. This encodes CASSHLAGGTYEQYF.